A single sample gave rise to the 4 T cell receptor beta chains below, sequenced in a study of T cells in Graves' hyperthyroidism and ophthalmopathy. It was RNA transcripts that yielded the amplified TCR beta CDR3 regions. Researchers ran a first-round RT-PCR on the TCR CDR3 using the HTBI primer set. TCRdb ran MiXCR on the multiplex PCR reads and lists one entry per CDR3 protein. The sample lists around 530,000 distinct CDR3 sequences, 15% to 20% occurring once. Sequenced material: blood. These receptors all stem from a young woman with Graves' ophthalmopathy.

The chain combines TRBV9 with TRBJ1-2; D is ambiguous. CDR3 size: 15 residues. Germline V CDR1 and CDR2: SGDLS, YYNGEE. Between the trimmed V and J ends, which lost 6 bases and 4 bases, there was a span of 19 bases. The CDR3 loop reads CASNKGSGVAYGYTF. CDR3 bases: TGTGCCAGCAACAAGGGTTCAGGCGTTGCCTATGGCTACACCTTC.

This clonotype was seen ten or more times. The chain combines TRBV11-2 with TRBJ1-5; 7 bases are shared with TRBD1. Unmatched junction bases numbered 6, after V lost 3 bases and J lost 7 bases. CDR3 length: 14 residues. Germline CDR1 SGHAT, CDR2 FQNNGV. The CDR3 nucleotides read TGTGCCAGCAGCTTTTCAGGGGGAGTGCAGCCCCAGCATTTT. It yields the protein CASSFSGGVQPQHF. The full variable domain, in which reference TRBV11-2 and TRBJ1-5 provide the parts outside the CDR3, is EAGVAQSPRYKIIEKRQSVAFWCNPISGHATLYWYQQILGQGPKLLIQFQNNGVVDDSQLPKDRFSAERLKGVDSTLKIQPAKLEDSAVYLCASSFSGGVQPQHFGDGTRLSIL.

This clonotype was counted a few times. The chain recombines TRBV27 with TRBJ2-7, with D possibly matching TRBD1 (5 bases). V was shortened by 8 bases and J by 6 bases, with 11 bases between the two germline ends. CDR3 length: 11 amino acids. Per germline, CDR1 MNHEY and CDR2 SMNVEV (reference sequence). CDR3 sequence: CASGEGVEQYF. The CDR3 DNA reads TGTGCCAGCGGGGAAGGGGTCGAGCAGTACTTC.

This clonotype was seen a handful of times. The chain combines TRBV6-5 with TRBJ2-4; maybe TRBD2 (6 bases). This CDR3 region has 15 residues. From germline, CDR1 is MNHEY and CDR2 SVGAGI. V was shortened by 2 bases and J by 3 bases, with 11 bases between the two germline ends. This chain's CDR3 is CASSYGGTGKNIQYF. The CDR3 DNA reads TGTGCCAGCAGTTACGGGGGGACGGGCAAAAACATTCAGTACTTC.